This TCR beta chain was sequenced in a study of blood T cells in healthy people across ages. A remark on this clonotype: What it binds is not known.

Overall study findings and caveats: Unknown donor CMV status possibly confounded expanded clonotype changes. Per million T cells, the diversity of TCR beta decreased roughly linearly as age advanced.

Healthy Caucasian individuals from Russia aged about 6 to 90 were enrolled as donors. There are 14 residues in the CDR3. Primers used in a second PCR of roughly 7 to 12 cycles were a sample-barcoded 5' primer and a J-beta primer mix. TCRdb recomputed calls from the 5' RACE reads with MiXCR, one row per CDR3 protein. The table includes around 940,000 distinct CDR3 sequences, roughly 51% detected once. Specimen: blood. V gene TRBV21-1 combines with J gene TRBJ2-3. TRBV21-1 corresponds to a pseudogene. The sequence came from a woman aged 60-70 years in good health. CDR3 in amino acids: CASSKDTDEDTQYF. The CDR3 nucleotides read TGTGCCAGCAGCAAAGACACAGATGAGGATACGCAGTATTTT.